Reported below is one TCR beta chain. The antigen is undetermined. The sample comes from a study of tumor-infiltrating lymphocytes in localized non-small cell lung cancer. Across the whole study: Patients included smokers and never-smokers with various histologies, some sampled after neoadjuvant chemotherapy. Each patient gave resected tumor and non-adjacent uninvolved lung tissue.

Only in-frame clones appear in the TCRdb table, and some are missing; sequencing was by immunoSEQ multiplex PCR. The data contain some 6,000 clones, around 66% of them singletons. CDR3 size: 12 residues. V gave up 5 bases and J gave up 4 bases, with 6 bases separating them. CDR1 is SGHAT, CDR2 FQDESV, per germline (reference sequence). General study points: Only some patients had TCR sequencing, depending on available tissue. Technical variation could not be separated from intratumor heterogeneity here.

This receptor was identified in a human donor with non-small cell lung cancer. Sequencing was done on a sample of uninvolved lung tissue not adjacent to the tumor. This sequence joins TRBV11-1 and TRBJ2-1; tentatively, D is TRBD2 (5 bases). The CDR3 reads CASSPGYNEQFF. The DNA for the CDR3 is TGTGCCAGCAGCCCGGGGTACAATGAGCAGTTCTTC.